The clone carrying this T cell receptor (beta chain) was recorded once. What it recognizes is unknown. These data are taken from a study of identical twins. Broader study findings: There is a chance that invariant MAIT and iNKT cells partially muddied zero-insertion analyses. In beta out-of-frame sequences, the excess sharing between twins was weaker. Beta clonotypes that were abundant in cord blood contained fewer insertions, a pattern absent from memory repertoires.

Each CDR3 protein gets one entry after TCRdb re-called the 5' RACE reads with MiXCR. The data contain about 1.7 million distinct CDR3 sequences, about 31% of them singletons. The length of the CDR3 is 12 residues. V lost 3 bases and J lost 3, with 5 bases in between. Looked up from germline, CDR1 is WNHNN and CDR2 is SYGVQD (reference sequence). Sequencing used cord blood. The chain couples TRBV10-1 to TRBJ1-2; D is ambiguous. The clonotype was recovered from a newborn girl in good health. For the CDR3, the DNA is TGCGCCAGCAGTGACCATGACTATGGCTACACCTTC. It encodes CASSDHDYGYTF.